This TCR beta chain was profiled in a study of radiotherapy plus CTLA-4 blockade in lung cancer. Across the whole study: Of all patients, 15% to 20% responded objectively and approximately 31% showed disease control.

For this clone: Its antigen is not known.

Profiling relied on immunoSEQ multiplex PCR, and the TCRdb table lists in-frame clones only, not all of them. The data contain 45,000 to 55,000 clones, around nine tenths of them singletons. General observations from the study: Blood TCR clones of tumor origin expanded after radiotherapy plus ipilimumab.

With ipilimumab providing CTLA-4 blockade, focal radiation was administered to patients who had chemo-refractory metastatic non-small-cell lung cancer. The TCR was taken from a human donor with non-small cell lung cancer that progressed on radiotherapy plus ipilimumab. Some clones in this sample may be carry-over from other donors' samples. Material: peripheral blood, obtained from a patient treated with radiotherapy plus ipilimumab.

CDR3 nucleotide sequence: TGTGCCGGGGGCGCTTTCGGGTTTGAAAAACTGTTTTTT. The encoded protein is CAGGAFGFEKLFF. The chain carries TRBV30 and TRBJ1-4; possible D gene TRBD1, 6 bases. This CDR3 comprises 13 residues. Germline CDR1 is GTSNPN and CDR2 is SVGIG (reference sequence). V was pared by 8 bases and J by 7 bases, with 17 bases between.